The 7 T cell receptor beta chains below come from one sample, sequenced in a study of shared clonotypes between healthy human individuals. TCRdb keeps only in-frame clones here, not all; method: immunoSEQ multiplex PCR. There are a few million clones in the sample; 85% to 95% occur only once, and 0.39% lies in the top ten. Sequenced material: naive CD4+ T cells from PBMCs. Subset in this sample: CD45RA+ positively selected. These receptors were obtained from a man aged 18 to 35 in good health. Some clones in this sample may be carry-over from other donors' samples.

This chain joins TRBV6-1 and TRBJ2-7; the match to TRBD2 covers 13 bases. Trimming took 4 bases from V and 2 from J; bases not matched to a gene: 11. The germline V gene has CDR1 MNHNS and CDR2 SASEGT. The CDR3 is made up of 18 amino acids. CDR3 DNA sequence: TGTGCCAGCAGTGGGAGCTTCGGACTAGCGGGAGACCCCTACGAGCAGTACTTC. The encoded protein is CASSGSFGLAGDPYEQYF.

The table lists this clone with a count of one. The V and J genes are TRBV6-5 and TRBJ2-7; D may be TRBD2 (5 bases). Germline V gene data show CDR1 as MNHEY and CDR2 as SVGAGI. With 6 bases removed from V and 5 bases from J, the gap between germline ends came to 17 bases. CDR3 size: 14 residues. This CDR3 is CASSSPSAGNEQYF. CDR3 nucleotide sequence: TGTGCCAGCAGCTCTCCCTCCGCCGGGAACGAGCAGTACTTC.

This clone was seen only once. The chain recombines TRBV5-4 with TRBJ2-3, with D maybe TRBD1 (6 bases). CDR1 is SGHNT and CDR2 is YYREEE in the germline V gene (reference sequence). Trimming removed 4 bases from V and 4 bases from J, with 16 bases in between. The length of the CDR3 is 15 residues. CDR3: CASSVEGRGADTQYF. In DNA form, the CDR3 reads TGTGCCAGCAGCGTTGAGGGCAGGGGCGCAGATACGCAGTATTTT.

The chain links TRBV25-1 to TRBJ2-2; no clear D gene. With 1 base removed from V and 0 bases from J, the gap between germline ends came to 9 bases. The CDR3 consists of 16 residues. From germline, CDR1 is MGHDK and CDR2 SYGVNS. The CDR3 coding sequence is TGTGCCAGCAGTGAATTGAGCAGATCGAACACCGGGGAGCTGTTTTTT. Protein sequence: CASSELSRSNTGELFF.

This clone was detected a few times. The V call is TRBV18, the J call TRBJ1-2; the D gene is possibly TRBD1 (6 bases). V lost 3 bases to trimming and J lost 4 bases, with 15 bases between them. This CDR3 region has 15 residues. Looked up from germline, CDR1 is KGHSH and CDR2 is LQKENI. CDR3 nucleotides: TGTGCCAGCTCACCCACGAGGGGGTCGGGCTATGGCTACACCTTC. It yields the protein CASSPTRGSGYGYTF.

DNA for the CDR3: TGTGCCAGTAGTAGGCCCGGGACAGGGACCGAAAAACTGTTTTTT. This codes for CASSRPGTGTEKLFF. This sequence joins TRBV19 and TRBJ1-4, with 9 bases aligning to TRBD1. Germline CDR1 reads LNHDA; CDR2 reads SQIVND (reference sequence). Unmatched junction bases numbered 8, after V lost 4 bases and J lost 8 bases. This CDR3 contains 15 residues.

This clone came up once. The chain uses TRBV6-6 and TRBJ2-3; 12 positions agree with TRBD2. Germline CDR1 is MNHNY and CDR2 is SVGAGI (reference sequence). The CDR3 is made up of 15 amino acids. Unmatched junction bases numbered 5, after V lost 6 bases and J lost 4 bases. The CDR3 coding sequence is TGTGCCAGCAGGACTAGCGGGAGCGGGCCAGATACGCAGTATTTT. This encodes CASRTSGSGPDTQYF.